The rows below give T cell receptor beta chains drawn from one sample of a study of cytotoxic CD8 clonotypes in ibrutinib-treated CLL. Here immunoSEQ multiplex PCR was the method, and the copy in TCRdb shows in-frame clones only, minus some. The table shows about 310,000 clones, with around four fifths occurring only once. The sample in question was PBMCs, obtained before ibrutinib treatment. The receptors originated from a human donor with chronic lymphocytic leukemia. Both conserved end residues are part of each CDR3. A D gene is named only where the DNA matches it firmly. Clone size is not always given. Where it is, it says once, few, many or a class for expanded clones.

v_gene	len	j_gene	abundance	d_gene	CDR3aa	CDR3nt
TRBV27	15	TRBJ2-5	.	TRBD2	CASSILAGGQETQYF	TGTGCCAGCAGTATTTTAGCGGGAGGGCAAGAGACCCAGTACTTC
TRBV7-9	14	TRBJ2-7	.	.	CASSLDGTHYEQYF	TGTGCCAGCAGCTTAGACGGCACCCACTACGAGCAGTACTTC
TRBV28	14	TRBJ2-7	.	TRBD1	CASRTTGGGYEQYF	TGTGCCAGCAGAACGACAGGGGGAGGCTACGAGCAGTACTTC
TRBV4-1	13	TRBJ1-1	.	.	CASSQDSNTEAFF	TGCGCCAGCAGCCAAGATTCGAACACTGAAGCTTTCTTT
TRBV7-2	15	TRBJ2-7	.	TRBD2	CASSLTAGTSYEQYF	TGTGCCAGCAGCTTAACAGCGGGGACCTCCTACGAGCAGTACTTC
TRBV7-8	17	TRBJ2-3	.	TRBD2	CASSLGRTSGNADTQYF	TGTGCCAGCAGCTTAGGTCGGACTAGCGGGAACGCAGATACGCAGTATTTT
TRBV19	16	TRBJ1-1	few	.	CASSYGWSNMNTEAFF	TGTGCCAGTAGCTATGGCTGGAGCAACATGAACACTGAAGCTTTCTTT
TRBV29-1	13	TRBJ1-2	.	.	CSVLWYRDYGYTF	TGCAGCGTCCTCTGGTATCGGGACTATGGCTACACCTTC
TRBV27	13	TRBJ2-7	.	.	CASSFSPTYEQYF	TGTGCCAGCAGTTTTTCACCCACCTACGAGCAGTACTTC
TRBV6-1	17	TRBJ2-1	.	TRBD2	CASSKGGLAGGGDEQFF	TGTGCCAGCAGTAAAGGCGGACTAGCGGGGGGGGGAGATGAGCAGTTCTTC
TRBV7-2	22	TRBJ2-7	.	TRBD2	CASSLALSGTSGKRRRSYEQYF	TGTGCCAGCAGCTTAGCTTTGTCTGGGACTAGCGGGAAGCGCCGCCGCTCCTACGAGCAGTACTTC